The 28 T cell receptor beta chains in this list originate from one sample, sequenced in a study of cytomegalovirus exposure and HLA in healthy donors. PCR was performed using 60 Vbeta and 13 Jbeta primers. Method: immunoSEQ multiplex PCR; TCRdb's copy keeps in-frame clones and lacks some. The repertoire holds around 180,000 clones, approximately 80% seen once, with approximately 0.51% in the top ten. The specimen was PBMCs. The receptors were gathered from a woman aged 45-65 years in good health and CMV-seronegative.

This rearrangement joins TRBV15 to TRBJ2-1; D perhaps matches TRBD2 (5 bases). V shed 5 bases and J shed 0 bases, with 14 bases lying between them. CDR1 LNHNV and CDR2 YYDKDF come from the germline V gene (reference sequence). The CDR3 length is 16 residues. CDR3 amino acids: CATSFLAYSSYNEQFF. In DNA form, the CDR3 reads TGTGCCACCAGCTTCTTAGCGTATAGCTCCTACAATGAGCAGTTCTTC. The full variable domain, in which reference TRBV15 and TRBJ2-1 provide the parts outside the CDR3, is DAMVIQNPRYQVTQFGKPVTLSCSQTLNHNVMYWYQQKSSQAPKLLFHYYDKDFNNEADTPDNFQSRRPNTSFCFLDIRSPGLGDTAMYLCATSFLAYSSYNEQFFGPGTRLTVL.

The V gene is TRBV19, the J gene TRBJ2-1; D perhaps matches TRBD1 (6 bases). CDR1 is LNHDA, CDR2 SQIVND, per germline (reference sequence). This CDR3 is 14 amino acids long. V lost 4 bases to trimming and J lost 0 bases, with 7 bases between them. This CDR3 is CASSTQGSYNEQFF. The CDR3 DNA reads TGTGCCAGTAGTACACAGGGCTCCTACAATGAGCAGTTCTTC.

This clone was seen a single time. No conserved phenylalanine or tryptophan ends this CDR3, so it is likely a read error. It is unclear where the CDR3 begins or ends on the DNA, so no DNA is shown, and the CDR3 is as TCRdb lists it. The J gene is TRBJ1-1, the V gene TRBV29-1; the table's D call of TRBD1 was not tested on the DNA. With termini counted, the CDR3 has 11 amino acids. The germline V gene encodes CDR1 SQVTM and CDR2 ANQGSEA. The CDR3 loop reads CSVEEVGQLNM.

The CDR3 sequence: CASSDPLRGDTNTEAFF. The CDR3 DNA reads as TGTGCCAGCAGCGATCCCCTACGGGGGGACACGAACACTGAAGCTTTCTTT. The chain recombines TRBV7-2 with TRBJ1-1, with D possibly TRBD1 on 6 matching bases. Trimming took off 5 bases at V and 1 base at J, with 20 bases between the two ends. Germline V gene sequence: CDR1 SGHTA, CDR2 FQGNSA. This CDR3 contains 17 residues.

The chain uses TRBV6-5 and TRBJ2-7; 7 bases map to TRBD2. This CDR3 is built from 13 residues. CDR1 and CDR2 from the germline V gene are MNHEY and SVGAGI. Trimming cost V 7 bases and J 3 bases; bases outside gene matches: 6. This chain's CDR3 is CASIRAGIYEQYF. CDR3 sequence (DNA): TGTGCCAGCATTAGAGCGGGGATCTACGAGCAGTACTTC.

The J gene is TRBJ2-5, the V gene TRBV5-4, with TRBD2 identical over 9 bases. The V segment lost 2 bases and the J segment 5 bases; nucleotides outside the gene matches: 7. Per germline, CDR1 SGHNT and CDR2 YYREEE (reference sequence). The CDR3 covers 15 residues. The CDR3 DNA sequence: TGTGCCAGCAGCTTCCGCGGGAGGGGGAGCGAGACCCAGTACTTC. Translated: CASSFRGRGSETQYF. Based on the CDR3 plus reference TRBV5-4 and TRBJ2-5, the full variable domain is ETGVTQSPTHLIKTRGQQVTLRCSSQSGHNTVSWYQQALGQGPQFIFQYYREEENGRGNFPPRFSGLQFPNYSSELNVNALELDDSALYLCASSFRGRGSETQYFGPGTRLLVL.

CDR3 sequence (DNA): TGTGCCAGCAGACTAGCGGGGGGTCCCTACGAGCAGTACTTC. This sequence encodes CASRLAGGPYEQYF. The chain carries TRBV5-4 and TRBJ2-7; 12 bases align to TRBD2. Germline V CDR1 and CDR2: SGHNT, YYREEE (reference sequence). The trim removed 5 bases at V and 2 bases at J, leaving 2 bases unmatched. The CDR3 is 14 residues long.

A few counts support this clone. The chain combines TRBV15 with TRBJ2-7, with 9 bases that match TRBD1. Germline V gene data show CDR1 as LNHNV and CDR2 as YYDKDF (reference sequence). After removal of 4 bases from V and 5 bases from J, the junction contained 9 bases not matched to a gene. The CDR3 runs 15 residues. The CDR3 sequence: CATSNNRGRVHEQYF. CDR3 sequence (DNA): TGTGCCACCAGCAACAACAGGGGGCGCGTCCACGAGCAGTACTTC.

The chain combines TRBV4-3 with TRBJ1-2; D gene ambiguous. V was clipped by 4 bases and J by 4 bases, with 10 bases between them. The length of the CDR3 is 13 residues. Germline V lookup: CDR1 LGHNA, CDR2 YSLEER. CDR3 protein: CASSPGGIYGYTF. As DNA, the CDR3 is TGCGCCAGCAGCCCTGGCGGGATCTATGGCTACACCTTC.

The chain has TRBV2 and TRBJ2-7, with 8 positions matching TRBD2. Trimming at V came to 5 bases and at J to 9 bases, leaving 12 bases not matched to a gene. The germline V gene encodes CDR1 SNHLY and CDR2 FYNNEI. The CDR3 covers 14 residues. The DNA of the CDR3 is TGTGCCAGCAGTTATAAAGCGGGGGCCGGGCGGCAGTACTTC. The encoded protein is CASSYKAGAGRQYF.

This chain uses TRBV5-1 with TRBJ1-4; TRBD1 matches 7 bases. V was clipped by 2 bases and J by 7 bases; unmatched bases: 5. CDR1 is SGHRS, CDR2 YFSETQ, per germline. The CDR3 covers 14 residues. CDR3 coding DNA: TGCGCCAGCAGCTTTTCCGGGACAGCTGAAAAACTGTTTTTT. This sequence encodes CASSFSGTAEKLFF.

The rearrangement joins TRBV7-6 to TRBJ2-1, with D perhaps matching TRBD1 (6 bases). Trimming stripped 3 bases from V and 1 base from J, with 13 bases between. The CDR3 is 16 residues long. Germline CDR1 and CDR2: SGHVS and FNYEAQ. In DNA form, the CDR3 reads TGTGCCAGCAGCTTGATCAGGGGCCCTTCCTACAATGAGCAGTTCTTC. This codes for CASSLIRGPSYNEQFF.

Only one count was recorded for this clone. The V call is TRBV7-3, the J call TRBJ1-5; unclear D gene. CDR3 length: 16 amino acids. The germline V and J ends were trimmed by 5 bases and 6 bases, with 20 bases remaining between them. Germline V gives CDR1 SGHTA, CDR2 FQGTGA. CDR3 sequence (DNA): TGTGCCAGCAGCCCTTTAACGTCTTTTATGGCTCAGCCCCAGCATTTT. It yields the protein CASSPLTSFMAQPQHF.

This rearrangement joins TRBV6-1 to TRBJ2-2, with 7 bases matching TRBD1. V dropped 4 bases and J dropped 7; count of bases not matched to a gene: 6. Germline loops: CDR1 MNHNS, CDR2 SASEGT. The CDR3 sequence is 14 residues long. The CDR3 loop reads CASSGTRQGGELFF. The CDR3, as DNA: TGTGCCAGCAGTGGGACTCGACAGGGCGGGGAGCTGTTTTTT.

The V and J genes are TRBV5-6 and TRBJ2-3; 7 bases line up with TRBD2. V shed 5 bases and J 3 bases; nucleotides not matched to a gene: 9. Germline V lookup: CDR1 SGHDT, CDR2 YYEEEE. The CDR3 spans 15 residues. The chain's CDR3 is CASRSTSDITDTQYF. CDR3 coding DNA: TGTGCCAGCAGGTCAACTAGCGATATTACAGATACGCAGTATTTT.

The chain links TRBV5-4 to TRBJ1-1; TRBD1 matches at 8 bases. The CDR3 sequence is 15 residues long. The V gene's germline CDR1 is SGHNT and CDR2 YYREEE (reference sequence). The V segment lost 3 bases and the J segment 6 bases; nucleotides outside the gene matches: 10. CDR3 protein: CASSSPGGQGAEAFF. The CDR3 DNA is TGTGCCAGCAGCTCGCCTGGCGGACAGGGCGCTGAAGCTTTCTTT.

This clone was seen only once. This sequence joins TRBV7-2 and TRBJ2-6; D might be TRBD1 (6 bases). Germline-derived CDR1 and CDR2 are SGHTA and FQGNSA. Trimming left V 5 bases short and J 1 base short, with 15 bases between. CDR3 length: 17 amino acids. The chain's CDR3 is CASSPRITGSGANVLTF. CDR3 nucleotides: TGTGCCAGCAGCCCCCGGATCACAGGGTCTGGGGCCAACGTCCTGACTTTC.

The chain has TRBV6-5 and TRBJ2-5; 9 bases line up with TRBD2. With 5 bases clipped from V and 6 bases from J, the junction kept 7 bases outside the gene matches. The germline V gene encodes CDR1 MNHEY and CDR2 SVGAGI. The CDR3 runs 14 residues. As DNA, the CDR3 is TGTGCCAGCAGTCCGGGACTAGCACCGCAGACCCAGTACTTC. Protein sequence: CASSPGLAPQTQYF.

The chain recombines TRBV28 with TRBJ2-7, with 7 bases matching TRBD2. The germline CDR1 and CDR2 sequences are MDHEN and SYDVKM. CDR3 size: 16 residues. V was clipped by 7 bases and J by 0 bases; unmatched bases: 12. CDR3: CASISIWASGSYEQYF. CDR3 in DNA: TGTGCCAGCATTTCTATCTGGGCTAGCGGCTCCTACGAGCAGTACTTC.

The chain combines TRBV15 with TRBJ2-1; D ambiguous. Trimming removed 5 bases from V and 9 bases from J, with 17 bases in between. CDR1 and CDR2 from the germline V gene are LNHNV and YYDKDF (reference sequence). The CDR3 loop spans 14 amino acids. CDR3 sequence: CATSGVLFEAEQFF. In nucleotides, the CDR3 is TGTGCCACCAGCGGAGTTTTGTTTGAGGCTGAGCAGTTCTTC.

This chain links TRBV11-3 with TRBJ2-5; tentative D call: TRBD1 (5 bases). The CDR3 loop spans 17 amino acids. The germline V and J ends were trimmed by 1 base and 0 bases, with 15 bases remaining between them. CDR1 SGHNT and CDR2 YENEEA come from the germline V gene. This CDR3 reads CASSLGVGRANQETQYF. The CDR3 coding sequence is TGTGCCAGCAGCTTAGGCGTTGGCAGGGCAAACCAAGAGACCCAGTACTTC. The full variable domain, with the rest looked up from reference TRBV11-3 and TRBJ2-5, is EAGVVQSPRYKIIEKKQPVAFWCNPISGHNTLYWYLQNLGQGPELLIRYENEEAVDDSQLPKDRFSAERLKGVDSTLKIQPAELGDSAVYLCASSLGVGRANQETQYFGPGTRLLVL.

The chain uses TRBV28 and TRBJ2-6, with D possibly TRBD1 on 6 matching bases. The CDR3 contains 14 residues. Trimming removed 8 bases from V and 2 bases from J, with 10 bases in between. Germline CDR1 MDHEN, CDR2 SYDVKM. For the CDR3, the DNA is TGTGCCAGCCAACAGGGAACTGGGGCCAACGTCCTGACTTTC. Translating it yields CASQQGTGANVLTF.

This clone appeared a single time. The V call is TRBV9, the J call TRBJ2-3; 8 positions match TRBD2. Germline V gene data show CDR1 as SGDLS and CDR2 as YYNGEE. CDR3 length equals 16 residues. V trimming: 4 bases; J trimming: 2 bases; junction bases outside the gene matches: 9. CDR3 DNA sequence: TGTGCCAGCAGCCCCACAGCGGGGGCCTACACAGATACGCAGTATTTT. Its protein product is CASSPTAGAYTDTQYF.

The genes are TRBV11-2 and TRBJ1-1; TRBD1 is a possible D gene (5 bases). The CDR3 has 13 residues. The V end was cut by 3 bases, the J end by 8 bases, with 13 bases between. Germline values: CDR1 SGHAT, CDR2 FQNNGV. CDR3 sequence: CASSFGPGYEAFF. The CDR3 nucleotides are TGTGCCAGCAGCTTCGGTCCAGGGTACGAAGCTTTCTTT.

This chain uses TRBV18 with TRBJ2-1; 9 positions match TRBD1. Germline CDR1 reads KGHSH; CDR2 reads LQKENI. V was pared by 5 bases and J by 2 bases, with 4 bases of the junction left unmatched. This CDR3 region has 15 residues. The CDR3, as DNA: TGTGCCAGCTCAGGCCGGGACAGGGCCTACAATGAGCAGTTCTTC. As protein: CASSGRDRAYNEQFF.

CDR3 loop: CASSQQQGTGELFF. The CDR3, as DNA: TGTGCCAGCAGCCAACAACAGGGCACCGGGGAGCTGTTTTTT. V usage is TRBV11-3 and J usage is TRBJ2-2; D perhaps matches TRBD1 (6 bases). The length of the CDR3 is 14 residues. V lost 5 bases and J lost 4, with 11 bases in between. CDR1 SGHNT and CDR2 YENEEA come from the germline V gene.

This rearrangement joins TRBV4-1 to TRBJ2-7; 7 bases match TRBD1. V was clipped by 1 base and J by 2 bases; unmatched bases: 5. Germline assignment: CDR1 MGHRA and CDR2 YSYEKL. The CDR3 spans 15 residues. The CDR3 nucleotides are TGCGCCAGCAGCCAAGGGGGACAGCCTACCTACGAGCAGTACTTC. It yields the protein CASSQGGQPTYEQYF.

As to this clone: Additional DNA sequences in this sample encode the identical CDR3. The V gene is TRBV5-1, the J gene TRBJ2-2; the D gene is possibly TRBD1 (6 bases). Germline lookup yields CDR1 SGHRS and CDR2 YFSETQ. The V end was cut by 4 bases, the J end by 1 base, with 8 bases between. The CDR3 length is 14 residues. CDR3 in DNA: TGCGCCAGCAGCCCGACAGGGAACACCGGGGAGCTGTTTTTT. This sequence encodes CASSPTGNTGELFF.